A selection of T cell receptor beta chains follows, all from one sample in a study of cytomegalovirus exposure and HLA in healthy donors. The data were produced by immunoSEQ multiplex PCR, yet TCRdb's version contains in-frame clones alone and is incomplete. The sample includes some 180,000 clones, over 70% of them seen just once. Sequenced input: PBMCs. The receptors originated from a woman aged 60-75 years in good health and CMV-seropositive. The CDR3 runs from the conserved cysteine through the conserved F or W. The D gene is left open where the match is weak. The size of a clone is reported for some rows only, either as once, few or many, or as a class for expanded clones.

v_call,d_call,j_call,clone_size,cdr3_nt,cdr3_aa
TRBV28,.,TRBJ1-3,.,TGTGCCAGCAGTCCCCGGGGCACCATATATTTT,CASSPRGTIYF
TRBV4-2,.,TRBJ2-6,.,TGTGCCAGCAGCCAAGATCGTTTCGGAGCTTCTGGGGCCAACGGCCTGACTTTC,CASSQDRFGASGANGLTF
TRBV11-2,TRBD2,TRBJ2-6,once,TGTGCCAGCAGCGCACGGACTAGCGGGGTTACTGGGGCCAACGTCCTGACTTTC,CASSARTSGVTGANVLTF
TRBV5-1,TRBD2,TRBJ2-3,few,TGCGCCAGTGGAGTGGCGGGGGGGGCAGATACGCAGTATTTT,CASGVAGGADTQYF
TRBV10-3,.,TRBJ1-3,.,TGTGCCATCAGTGTGGGGCAGGGAACTGGAAACACCATATATTTT,CAISVGQGTGNTIYF
TRBV11-2,.,TRBJ2-1,once,TGTGCCAGCAGCTTAGATGGACAGAATGAGCAGTTCTTC,CASSLDGQNEQFF
TRBV28,.,TRBJ2-7,.,TGTGCCAGCAGTTTAAGTGCAAGGCGGTACGAGCAGTACTTC,CASSLSARRYEQYF
TRBV9,.,TRBJ1-4,.,TGTGCCAGCAGCCCCGCTATTGCAACTAATGAAAAACTGTTTTTT,CASSPAIATNEKLFF
TRBV28,.,TRBJ2-7,.,TGTGCCAGCAGCACGACAGGTCAACGATACGAGCAGTACTTC,CASSTTGQRYEQYF
TRBV7-2,TRBD1,TRBJ1-3,.,TGTGCCAGCAGTCACGCGGGAGGGACAGGACCAAACACCATATATTTT,CASSHAGGTGPNTIYF
TRBV28,.,TRBJ2-7,.,TGTGCCAGCAGCAACGGACAGAACTACGAGCAGTACTTC,CASSNGQNYEQYF
TRBV5-6,.,TRBJ2-1,.,TGTGCCAGCAGCTTGGTGCAGGGGACCTACAATGAGCAGTTCTTC,CASSLVQGTYNEQFF
TRBV7-9,TRBD1,TRBJ1-2,.,TGTGCCAGCAGCACAACGGGGGACAGGGCGCAGGGCTACACCTTC,CASSTTGDRAQGYTF
TRBV30,.,TRBJ1-2,.,TGTGCCTGGAGCTCGGGAGATGGCTACACCTTC,CAWSSGDGYTF
TRBV19,TRBD1,TRBJ1-2,.,TGTGCCAGTAGCGACAGGGGAAGAGACTATGGCTACACCTTC,CASSDRGRDYGYTF
TRBV2,.,TRBJ1-2,.,TGTGCCAGCACCACTCTTACCAGGGTGTCCTTC,CASTTLTRVSF
TRBV28,.,TRBJ1-2,.,TGTGCCAGCAGTCTACCGACAGAGTTCTATGGCTACACCTTC,CASSLPTEFYGYTF
TRBV28,TRBD1,TRBJ1-2,.,TGTGCCAGCAGTTTAAGTAGGGGGCAGGGTGGCTACACCTTC,CASSLSRGQGGYTF
TRBV6-5,TRBD1,TRBJ1-2,.,TGTGCCAGCACCCCGGGGGGACAGGGTTTAGGTGGCTACACCTTC,CASTPGGQGLGGYTF
TRBV15,TRBD1,TRBJ2-7,.,TGTGCCACCAGCAGAGAAAGGACAGGCGAGCAGTACTTC,CATSRERTGEQYF
TRBV5-1,TRBD2,TRBJ2-1,.,TGCGCCAGCAGCTTGCAGCGGGGGGTTGGTGGCAATGAGCAGTTCTTC,CASSLQRGVGGNEQFF
TRBV6-5,TRBD1,TRBJ2-7,.,TGTGCCAGCAGCAAACCGGGACAGGGGACTTACGAGCAGTACTTC,CASSKPGQGTYEQYF
TRBV4-1,TRBD1,TRBJ1-3,few,TGCGCCAGCAGCCATGGACAGGATGGAAACACCATATATTTT,CASSHGQDGNTIYF
TRBV7-2,.,TRBJ2-7,.,TGTGCCAGCAGCTTAGGTAGCACGGGGTTTGACGAGCAGTACTTC,CASSLGSTGFDEQYF
TRBV7-9,.,TRBJ1-2,.,TGTTCCAGCAGCTTAGACAGACCCTTCAAAAACTATGGCTACACCTTC,CSSSLDRPFKNYGYTF
TRBV28,TRBD1,TRBJ1-6,.,TGTGCCAGCAGCTTACCATCGACAGGGAGTGATTCACCCCTCCACTTT,CASSLPSTGSDSPLHF
TRBV28,.,TRBJ1-6,.,TGTGCCAGCAGGCAGGGGAAAAATTCACCCCTCCACTTT,CASRQGKNSPLHF
TRBV5-1,TRBD2,TRBJ2-5,.,TGCGCCAGCAGGCCGACTAGCGGGAAGTCAGAGACCCAGTACTTC,CASRPTSGKSETQYF
TRBV5-4,TRBD1,TRBJ2-3,.,TGTGCCAGCAGCGCGGGACAGGGGAACACAGATACGCAGTATTTT,CASSAGQGNTDTQYF